This T cell receptor (beta chain) was documented in a study of cytomegalovirus exposure and HLA in healthy donors. Primers included in the PCR were 60 Vbeta and 13 Jbeta primers. Clones were sequenced by immunoSEQ multiplex PCR, and TCRdb holds only the in-frame ones, with some missing. This sample has hundreds of thousands of clones; 70% to 85% occur once, and the top ten carry 0.5% to 0.7%. The CDR3 runs 15 residues. V lost 4 bases to trimming and J lost 8 bases; unmatched junction nucleotides: 12. Germline-derived CDR1 and CDR2 are SNHLY and FYNNEI. The rearrangement links TRBV2 to TRBJ1-2; 8 bases line up with TRBD1. The receptor was isolated from a woman aged 35 to 49 in good health and CMV-seronegative. Sequencing was done on a sample of PBMCs. The CDR3 loop is CASSVSGTGQRGYTF. CDR3 coding DNA: TGTGCCAGCAGTGTATCCGGGACAGGCCAGCGGGGCTACACCTTC.